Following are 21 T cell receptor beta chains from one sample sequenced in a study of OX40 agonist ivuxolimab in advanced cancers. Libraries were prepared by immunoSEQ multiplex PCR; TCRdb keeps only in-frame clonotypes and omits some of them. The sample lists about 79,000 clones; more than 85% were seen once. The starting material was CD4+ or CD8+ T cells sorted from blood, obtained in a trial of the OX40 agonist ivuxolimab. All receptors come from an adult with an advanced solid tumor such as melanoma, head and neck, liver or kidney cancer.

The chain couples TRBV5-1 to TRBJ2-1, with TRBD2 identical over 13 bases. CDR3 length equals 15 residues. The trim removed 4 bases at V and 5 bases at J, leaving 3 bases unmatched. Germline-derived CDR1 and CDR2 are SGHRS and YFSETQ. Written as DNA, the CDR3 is TGCGCCAGCAGCATGGGACTAGCGGGGAACAATGAGCAGTTCTTC. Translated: CASSMGLAGNNEQFF.

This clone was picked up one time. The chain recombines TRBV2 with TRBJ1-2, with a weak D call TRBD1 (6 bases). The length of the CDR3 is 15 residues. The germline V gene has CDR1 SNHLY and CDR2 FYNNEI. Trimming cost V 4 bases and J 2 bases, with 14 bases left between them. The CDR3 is CASSVAGVSNYGYTF. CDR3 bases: TGTGCCAGCAGTGTCGCAGGGGTTTCAAACTATGGCTACACCTTC.

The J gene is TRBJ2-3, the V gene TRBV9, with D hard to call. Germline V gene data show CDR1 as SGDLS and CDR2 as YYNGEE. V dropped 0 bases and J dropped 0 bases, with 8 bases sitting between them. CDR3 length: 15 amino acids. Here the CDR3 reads CASSVEGTSTDTQYF. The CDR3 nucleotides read TGTGCCAGCAGCGTAGAGGGTACGAGCACAGATACGCAGTATTTT.

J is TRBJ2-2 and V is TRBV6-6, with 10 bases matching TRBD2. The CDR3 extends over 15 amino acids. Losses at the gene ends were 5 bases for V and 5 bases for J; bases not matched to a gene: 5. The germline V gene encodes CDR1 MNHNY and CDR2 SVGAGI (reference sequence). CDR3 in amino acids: CASSPSGRGTGELFF. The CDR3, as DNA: TGTGCCAGCAGTCCTAGCGGGAGAGGTACCGGGGAGCTGTTTTTT.

The DNA for the CDR3 is TGTGCCAGCAGTTCGCAGGGGGGAAGGACTGAAGCTTTCTTT. Its translation is CASSSQGGRTEAFF. This sequence joins TRBV27 and TRBJ1-1; 7 bases line up with TRBD1. V trimming: 4 bases; J trimming: 5 bases; junction bases outside the gene matches: 7. CDR3 length: 14 amino acids. Germline CDR1 MNHEY, CDR2 SMNVEV (reference sequence).

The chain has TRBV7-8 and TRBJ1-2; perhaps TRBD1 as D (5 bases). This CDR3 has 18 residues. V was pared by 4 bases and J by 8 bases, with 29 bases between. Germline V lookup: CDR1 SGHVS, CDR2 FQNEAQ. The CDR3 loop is CASSSDVGRGTFSGGYTF. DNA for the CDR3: TGTGCCAGCAGCTCGGACGTGGGGAGGGGTACTTTCTCGGGCGGCTACACCTTC.

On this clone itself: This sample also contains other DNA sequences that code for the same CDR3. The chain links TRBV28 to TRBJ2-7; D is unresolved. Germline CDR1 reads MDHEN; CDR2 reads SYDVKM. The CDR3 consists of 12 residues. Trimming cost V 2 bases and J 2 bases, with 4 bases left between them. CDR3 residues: CASSLPAYEQYF. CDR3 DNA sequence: TGTGCCAGCAGTTTACCAGCCTACGAGCAGTACTTC.

Here the CDR3 reads CASSSSGASTDTQYF. The DNA for the CDR3 is TGTGCCAGCAGCTCTAGCGGGGCTAGCACAGATACGCAGTATTTT. The rearrangement links TRBV7-9 to TRBJ2-3, with 9 bases that match TRBD2. CDR3 length: 15 amino acids. The V and J ends lost 4 bases and 0 bases, in that order; junction bases with no gene match: 2. CDR1 and CDR2 (germline): SEHNR, FQNEAQ (reference sequence).

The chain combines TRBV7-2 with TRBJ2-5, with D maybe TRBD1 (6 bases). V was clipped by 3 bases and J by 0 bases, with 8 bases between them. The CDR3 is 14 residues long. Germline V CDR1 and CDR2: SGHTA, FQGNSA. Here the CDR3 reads CASSFGQYQETQYF. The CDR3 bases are TGTGCCAGCAGCTTTGGACAGTACCAAGAGACCCAGTACTTC.

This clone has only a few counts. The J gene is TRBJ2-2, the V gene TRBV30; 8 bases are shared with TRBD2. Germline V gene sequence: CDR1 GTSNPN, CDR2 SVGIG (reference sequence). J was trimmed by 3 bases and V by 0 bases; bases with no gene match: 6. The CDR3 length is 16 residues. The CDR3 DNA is TGTGCCTGGAGTGTAAGCGGGAGAGTCTACACCGGGGAGCTGTTTTTT. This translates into CAWSVSGRVYTGELFF.

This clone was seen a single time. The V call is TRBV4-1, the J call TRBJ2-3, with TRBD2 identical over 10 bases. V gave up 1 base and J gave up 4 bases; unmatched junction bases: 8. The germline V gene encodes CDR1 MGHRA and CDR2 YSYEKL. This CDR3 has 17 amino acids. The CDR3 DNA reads TGCGCCAGCAGCCAAGGGGCTAGCGGGAGTTACTCAGATACGCAGTATTTT. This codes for CASSQGASGSYSDTQYF.

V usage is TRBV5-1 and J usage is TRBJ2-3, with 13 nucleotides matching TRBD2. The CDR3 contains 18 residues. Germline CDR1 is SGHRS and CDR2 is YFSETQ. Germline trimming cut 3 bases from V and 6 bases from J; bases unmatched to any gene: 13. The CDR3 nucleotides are TGCGCCAGCAGCTCGGAGAGTCCGGGACTAGCGGGACACGATACGCAGTATTTT. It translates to CASSSESPGLAGHDTQYF.

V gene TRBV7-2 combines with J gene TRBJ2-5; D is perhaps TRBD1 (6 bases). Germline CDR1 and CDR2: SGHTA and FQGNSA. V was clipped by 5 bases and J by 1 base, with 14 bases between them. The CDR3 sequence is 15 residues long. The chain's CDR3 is CASSTRTETQETQYF. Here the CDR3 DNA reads TGTGCCAGCAGCACCCGGACAGAAACCCAAGAGACCCAGTACTTC.

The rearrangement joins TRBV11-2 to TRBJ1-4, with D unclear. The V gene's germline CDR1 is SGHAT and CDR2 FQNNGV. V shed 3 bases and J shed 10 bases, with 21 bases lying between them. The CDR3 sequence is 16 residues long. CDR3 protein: CASSFPPGPEHGKLFF. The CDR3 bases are TGTGCCAGCAGCTTCCCCCCTGGGCCAGAGCATGGAAAACTGTTTTTT.

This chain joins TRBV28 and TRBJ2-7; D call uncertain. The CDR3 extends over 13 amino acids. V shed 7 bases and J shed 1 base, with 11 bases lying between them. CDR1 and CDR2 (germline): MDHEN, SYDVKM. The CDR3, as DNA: TGTGCCAGCATAGGGCGGATTTCCTACGAGCAGTACTTC. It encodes CASIGRISYEQYF.

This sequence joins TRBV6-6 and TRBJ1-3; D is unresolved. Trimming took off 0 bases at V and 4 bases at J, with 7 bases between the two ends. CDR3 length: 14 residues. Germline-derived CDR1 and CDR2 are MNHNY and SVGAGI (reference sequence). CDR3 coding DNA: TGTGCCAGCAGTTACTCGCAGGCGGGAAACACCATATATTTT. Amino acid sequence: CASSYSQAGNTIYF.

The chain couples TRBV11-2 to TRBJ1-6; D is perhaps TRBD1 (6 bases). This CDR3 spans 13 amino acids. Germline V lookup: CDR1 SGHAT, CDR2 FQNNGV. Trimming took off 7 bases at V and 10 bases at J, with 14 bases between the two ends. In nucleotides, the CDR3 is TGTGCCAGCAAATTACAGGGAGGGTCACCCCTCCACTTT. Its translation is CASKLQGGSPLHF. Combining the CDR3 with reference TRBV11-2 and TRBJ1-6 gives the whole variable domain EAGVAQSPRYKIIEKRQSVAFWCNPISGHATLYWYQQILGQGPKLLIQFQNNGVVDDSQLPKDRFSAERLKGVDSTLKIQPAKLEDSAVYLCASKLQGGSPLHFGNGTRLTVT.

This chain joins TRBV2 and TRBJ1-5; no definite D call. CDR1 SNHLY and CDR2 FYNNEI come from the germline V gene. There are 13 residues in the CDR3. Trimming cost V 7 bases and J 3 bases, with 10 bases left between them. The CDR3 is CASKWEANQPQHF. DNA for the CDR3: TGTGCCAGCAAATGGGAAGCCAATCAGCCCCAGCATTTT. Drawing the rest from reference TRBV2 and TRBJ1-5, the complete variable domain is EPEVTQTPSHQVTQMGQEVILRCVPISNHLYFYWYRQILGQKVEFLVSFYNNEISEKSEIFDDQFSVERPDGSNFTLKIRSTKLEDSAMYFCASKWEANQPQHFGDGTRLSIL.

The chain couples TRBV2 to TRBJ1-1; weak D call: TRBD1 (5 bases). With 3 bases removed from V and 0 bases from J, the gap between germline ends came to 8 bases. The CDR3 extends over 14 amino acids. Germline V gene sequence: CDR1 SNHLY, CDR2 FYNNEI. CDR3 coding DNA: TGTGCCAGCAGTGAGACGGGGGTGAACACTGAAGCTTTCTTT. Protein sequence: CASSETGVNTEAFF.

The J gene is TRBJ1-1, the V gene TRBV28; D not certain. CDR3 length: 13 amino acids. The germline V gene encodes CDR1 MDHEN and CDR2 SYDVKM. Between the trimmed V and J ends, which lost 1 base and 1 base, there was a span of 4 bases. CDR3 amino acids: CASSLFTNTEAFF. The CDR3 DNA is TGTGCCAGCAGTTTATTTACGAACACTGAAGCTTTCTTT.

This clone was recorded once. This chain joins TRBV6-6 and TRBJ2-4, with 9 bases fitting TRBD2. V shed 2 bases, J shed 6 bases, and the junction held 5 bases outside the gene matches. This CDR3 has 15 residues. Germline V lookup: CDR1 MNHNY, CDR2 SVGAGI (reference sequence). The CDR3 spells CASSYEREVGNIQYF. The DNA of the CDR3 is TGTGCCAGCAGTTACGAGCGGGAGGTGGGAAACATTCAGTACTTC.